A selection of T cell receptor beta chains follows, all from one sample in a study of blood T cell repertoires in COVID-19. Clones were read by immunoSEQ multiplex PCR, and TCRdb kept only the in-frame ones, dropping some. The table lists roughly 150,000 clones, around 82% of them singletons. The specimen sequenced was peripheral blood. These receptors all come from a woman over 75 with acute or convalescent COVID-19. The CDR3 runs from the conserved cysteine through the conserved F or W. The order of the fields is D gene, clone size, J gene, V gene, CDR3 DNA, CDR3 protein. The D gene is left open where the match is weak. Clone sizes are given selectively: once, few, many, or a class where the clone is expanded.

>TRBD1|NA|TRBJ1-6|TRBV19
TGTGCCAGTTCCGGGACAGGGGATTCACCCCTCCACTTT
CASSGTGDSPLHF
>TRBD1|NA|TRBJ1-6|TRBV4-3
TGCGCCAGCAGCCATGGGGGGACAGGGGGGCAATCACCCCTCCACTTT
CASSHGGTGGQSPLHF
>TRBD1|few|TRBJ2-5|TRBV2
TGTGCCAGCGGAAACACAGGGGGCACCGAGACCCAGTACTTC
CASGNTGGTETQYF
>TRBD1|NA|TRBJ2-1|TRBV27
TGTGCCAGCAGTTCACAGGGGGCTAACAATGAGCAGTTCTTC
CASSSQGANNEQFF
>NA|NA|TRBJ1-5|TRBV6-5
TGTGCCAGCAGTTCACAGGGTTACAATCAGCCCCAGCATTTT
CASSSQGYNQPQHF
>NA|NA|TRBJ2-7|TRBV28
TGTGCCAGCAGTACCCCGGACAGATACGAGCAGTACTTC
CASSTPDRYEQYF
>TRBD1|NA|TRBJ1-1|TRBV4-1
TGCGCCAGCAGCCAGAACCCCGGACAGGGAAACACTGAAGCTTTCTTT
CASSQNPGQGNTEAFF
>TRBD2|NA|TRBJ2-1|TRBV12-3/TRBV12-4
TGTGCCAGCAGTTTGGCACCGGGACTAGTTTGGTTCTTC
CASSLAPGLVWFF
>NA|NA|TRBJ1-5|TRBV10-1
TGCGCCAGCAGTGGGTTATCGGGTCTCAATCAGCCCCAGCATTTT
CASSGLSGLNQPQHF
>NA|NA|TRBJ1-2|TRBV30
TGTGCCTGGAGTATGAGGATCTATGGCTACACCTTC
CAWSMRIYGYTF
>TRBD1|NA|TRBJ2-1|TRBV7-3
TGTGCCAGCAGCCATCAGGGGGACTCCTACAATGAGCAGTTCTTC
CASSHQGDSYNEQFF
>NA|NA|TRBJ2-5|TRBV6-5
TGTGCCAGCAGTTATTTTCCGCGGGGAAACCAAGAGACCCAGTACTTC
CASSYFPRGNQETQYF
>NA|NA|TRBJ1-5|TRBV6-2/TRBV6-3
TGTGCCAGCAACCCTCCGGGGGTTAGCTCGGATCCCCAGCATTTT
CASNPPGVSSDPQHF
>NA|NA|TRBJ1-4|TRBV6-5
TGTGCCAGCAGGCGAGAAAAACTGTTTTTT
CASRREKLFF
>NA|NA|TRBJ2-2|TRBV3-1/TRBV3-2
TGTGCCAGCAGCCAAGGCCAGGGTGTGCCCGGGGAGCTGTTTTTT
CASSQGQGVPGELFF
>NA|NA|TRBJ2-1|TRBV27
TGTGCCAGCGGCCCCCGGAAATTCGGGGGAGGATACTACAATGAGCAGTTCTTC
CASGPRKFGGGYYNEQFF
>TRBD1|NA|TRBJ2-7|TRBV28
TGTGCCAGCACCTTCGGAGGGACAGGGGTCCACGAGCAGTACTTC
CASTFGGTGVHEQYF
>NA|NA|TRBJ2-7|TRBV19
TGTGCCAGTAGTAAATTGGACACGGTCTCCTACGAGCAGTACTTC
CASSKLDTVSYEQYF
>NA|NA|TRBJ2-7|TRBV11-1
TGTGCCAGCAGCCCTCGACAGGCGACCGGGTTTGCGGAGCAGTACTTC
CASSPRQATGFAEQYF
>NA|NA|TRBJ1-4|TRBV30
TGTGCCTGGAGGGGGTTGACAGCCAGAAATGAAAAACTGTTTTTT
CAWRGLTARNEKLFF
>TRBD2|NA|TRBJ2-5|TRBV6-6
TGTGCCAGCGCCGTAGCGGGTAACCAAGAGACCCAGTACTTC
CASAVAGNQETQYF
>TRBD1|NA|TRBJ2-7|TRBV28
TGTGCCAGCAGTTGGTACGGGACAGGGCCTAGAGAGCAGTACTTC
CASSWYGTGPREQYF
>NA|NA|TRBJ2-3|TRBV6-6
TGTGCCGCCTCCACCGGGAGCACAGATACGCAGTATTTT
CAASTGSTDTQYF
>TRBD1|many|TRBJ2-1|TRBV5-1
TGCGCCAGCAGCACGGGGACAGACCTCCTCTACAATGAGCAGTTCTTC
CASSTGTDLLYNEQFF
>TRBD1|NA|TRBJ2-1|TRBV11-2
TGTGCCAGCAGCCGTGACAGGGCCGATGGGCAGTTCTTC
CASSRDRADGQFF
>TRBD2|NA|TRBJ2-7|TRBV7-6
TGTGCCAGCAGCTTAATGGCGGGGGTGGGCTACGAGCAGTACTTC
CASSLMAGVGYEQYF
>TRBD1|NA|TRBJ1-1|TRBV19
TGTGCCAGTAGTGACCCGGGGACAGCGAACACTGAAGCTTTCTTT
CASSDPGTANTEAFF
>NA|NA|TRBJ2-7|TRBV6-5
TGTGCCAGCAGCACCCCGGGGTACGAGCAGTACTTC
CASSTPGYEQYF
>TRBD2|NA|TRBJ2-1|TRBV5-6
TGTGCCAGCAGCGTACTAGGAGCGGGGGGGCTTAATGAGCAGTTCTTC
CASSVLGAGGLNEQFF
>NA|NA|TRBJ2-5|TRBV5-1
TGCGCCAGCAATGAGGCAGGGGGAGGAGAGACCCAGTACTTC
CASNEAGGGETQYF
>TRBD1|NA|TRBJ2-7|TRBV3-1/TRBV3-2
TGTGCCAGCAGCCGGTCGGGACAGGGGCTCTCCTACGAGCAGTACTTC
CASSRSGQGLSYEQYF
>NA|NA|TRBJ1-4|TRBV25-1
TGTGCCAGCAGGGTCCGGCGGTCAACTAATGAAAAACTGTTTTTT
CASRVRRSTNEKLFF
>NA|few|TRBJ1-3|TRBV15
TGTGCCACCAGCAGAGACGGTAGCTCTGGAAACACCATATATTTT
CATSRDGSSGNTIYF
>NA|NA|TRBJ1-1|TRBV11-1
TGTGCCAGCAGCTTAGATCCGGGTAACCCTGAAGCTTTCTTT
CASSLDPGNPEAFF
>TRBD1|NA|TRBJ1-5|TRBV25-1
TGTGCCAGCAGACAGGGGGCAGATCAGCCCCAGCATTTT
CASRQGADQPQHF
>NA|NA|TRBJ2-2|TRBV6-5
TGTGCCAGCAGTTACGTACAGGGAACCGGGGAGCTGTTTTTT
CASSYVQGTGELFF
>TRBD1|NA|TRBJ1-5|TRBV7-8
TGTGCCAGCAGTCCCAGGACAGGCGATCAGCCCCAGCATTTT
CASSPRTGDQPQHF
>NA|NA|TRBJ1-6|TRBV5-4
TGTGCCAGCGCGAGGGGGAGCTCCTATAATTCACCCCTCCACTTT
CASARGSSYNSPLHF
>TRBD1|few|TRBJ2-7|TRBV5-4
TGTGCCAGCAGCCCAGACAGGGGAAGCTACGAGCAGTACTTC
CASSPDRGSYEQYF
>TRBD2|NA|TRBJ2-6|TRBV4-1
TGCGCCAGCAGCCAACTAGCGGGAGGGCCTGGGGCCAACGTCCTGACTTTC
CASSQLAGGPGANVLTF
>NA|NA|TRBJ2-1|TRBV6-2/TRBV6-3
TGTGCCAGCAGTTATGAGGGATATGAGCAGTTCTTC
CASSYEGYEQFF
>NA|NA|TRBJ2-6|TRBV19
TGTGCCAGTAGTACGACAGGTGCTGGGGCCAACGTCCTGACTTTC
CASSTTGAGANVLTF
>TRBD1|NA|TRBJ1-1|TRBV7-9
TGTGCCAGCAGCCGACAGGGGGTCACTGAAGCTTTCTTT
CASSRQGVTEAFF
>TRBD1|NA|TRBJ2-7|TRBV11-2
TGTGCCAGCAGCTTGAACCCCGGGACAGGAACCGAGCAGTACTTC
CASSLNPGTGTEQYF
>NA|NA|TRBJ1-6|TRBV25-1
TGTGCCAGCAGTGGCACAGGGCGGAATTCACCCCTCCACTTT
CASSGTGRNSPLHF
>NA|NA|TRBJ1-5|TRBV19
TGTGCCAGTAGTGGTCCGGGGGGCGGTCAGCCCCAGCATTTT
CASSGPGGGQPQHF